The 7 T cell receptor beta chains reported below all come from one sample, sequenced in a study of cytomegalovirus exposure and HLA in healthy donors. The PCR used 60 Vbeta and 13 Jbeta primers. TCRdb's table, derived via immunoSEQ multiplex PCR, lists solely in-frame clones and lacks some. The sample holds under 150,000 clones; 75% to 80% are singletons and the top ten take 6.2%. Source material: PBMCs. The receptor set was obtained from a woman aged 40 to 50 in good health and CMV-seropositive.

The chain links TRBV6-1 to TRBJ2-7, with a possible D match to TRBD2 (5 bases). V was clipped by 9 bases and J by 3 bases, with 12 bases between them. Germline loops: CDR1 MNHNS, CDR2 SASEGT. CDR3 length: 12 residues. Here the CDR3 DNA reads TGTGCCAGTCGACTAACCCTCTACGAGCAGTACTTC. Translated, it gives CASRLTLYEQYF.

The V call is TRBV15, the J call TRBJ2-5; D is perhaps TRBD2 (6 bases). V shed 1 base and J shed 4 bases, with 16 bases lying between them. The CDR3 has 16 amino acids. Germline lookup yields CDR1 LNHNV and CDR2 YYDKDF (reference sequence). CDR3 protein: CATSRGGVPALETQYF. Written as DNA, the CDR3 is TGTGCCACCAGCAGAGGGGGGGTCCCTGCATTAGAGACCCAGTACTTC.

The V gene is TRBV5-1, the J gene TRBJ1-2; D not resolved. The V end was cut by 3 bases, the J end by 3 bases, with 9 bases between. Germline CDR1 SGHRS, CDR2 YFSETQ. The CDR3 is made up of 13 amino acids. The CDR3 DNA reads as TGCGCCAGCAGCTCTTTTACGGACTATGGCTACACCTTC. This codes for CASSSFTDYGYTF.

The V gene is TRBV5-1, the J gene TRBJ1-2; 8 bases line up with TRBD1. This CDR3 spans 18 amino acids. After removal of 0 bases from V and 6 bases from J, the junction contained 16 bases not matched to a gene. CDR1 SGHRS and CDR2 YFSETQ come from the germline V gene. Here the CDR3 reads CASSLDSYFGQGGHGYTF. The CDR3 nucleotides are TGCGCCAGCAGCTTGGACTCTTATTTCGGACAGGGAGGTCATGGCTACACCTTC.

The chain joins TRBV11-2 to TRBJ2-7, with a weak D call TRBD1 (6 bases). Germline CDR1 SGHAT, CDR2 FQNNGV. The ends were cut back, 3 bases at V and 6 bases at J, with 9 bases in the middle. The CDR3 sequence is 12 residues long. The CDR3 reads CASSLNRAEQYF. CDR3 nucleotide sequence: TGTGCCAGCAGCTTGAACAGGGCCGAGCAGTACTTC.

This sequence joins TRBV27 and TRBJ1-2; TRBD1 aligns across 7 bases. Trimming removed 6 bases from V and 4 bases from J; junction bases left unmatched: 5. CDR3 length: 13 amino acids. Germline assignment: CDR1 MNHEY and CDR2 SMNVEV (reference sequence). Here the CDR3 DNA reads TGTGCCAGCAGCCCGGGACAGCGCTATGGCTACACCTTC. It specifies CASSPGQRYGYTF.

The CDR3 region is CASIGTGDQPQHF. In DNA, the CDR3 is TGTGCCAGCATCGGGACAGGGGATCAGCCCCAGCATTTT. The rearrangement uses TRBV6-5 and TRBJ1-5, with 10 positions matching TRBD1. Germline CDR1 MNHEY, CDR2 SVGAGI. The CDR3 has 13 amino acids. V lost 7 bases to trimming and J lost 5 bases; unmatched junction nucleotides: 2.